These 9 T cell receptor beta chains came from one sample sequenced in a study of CD8+ T cells in alopecia areata. Sequencing templates came from extracted RNA that was reverse transcribed into cDNA. Some clones are missing from TCRdb's copy, which holds only in-frame ones; the method was immunoSEQ multiplex PCR. The sample yields some 130,000 clones, around 49% seen once. This material consisted of CD8+ T cells sorted from blood, taken at week 0. These receptors all come from a human donor with alopecia areata.

The V and J genes are TRBV6-1 and TRBJ1-1; D may be TRBD1 (6 bases). Trimming pared 4 bases from V and 2 bases from J, leaving 23 bases between. Germline assignment: CDR1 MNHNS and CDR2 SASEGT. This CDR3 region has 18 residues. The CDR3 region has the DNA TGTGCCAGCAGTGGGGGTGGAACCTGGACAGAATATAACACTGAAGCTTTCTTT. The encoded protein is CASSGGGTWTEYNTEAFF.

The chain employs TRBV5-4 and TRBJ1-1; D is possibly TRBD1 (6 bases). Germline V gene lookup returns CDR1 SGHNT and CDR2 YYREEE (reference sequence). The CDR3 has 12 amino acids. V lost 7 bases and J 7 bases, leaving 14 bases between the germline ends. CDR3: CASGRTASEAFF. As DNA, the CDR3 is TGTGCCAGCGGTAGGACAGCTAGTGAAGCTTTCTTT.

V is TRBV30 and J is TRBJ1-1; D remains unclear. V was clipped by 0 bases and J by 6 bases, with 11 bases between them. The CDR3 is made up of 13 amino acids. Germline V CDR1 and CDR2: GTSNPN, SVGIG (reference sequence). The CDR3 loop is CAWSVIDVSEAFF. DNA for the CDR3: TGTGCCTGGAGTGTAATTGACGTCTCTGAAGCTTTCTTT.

The CDR3 coding sequence is TGTGCCAGCAGTTCTGACAGGGGACAAAATGGCTACACCTTC. Its translation is CASSSDRGQNGYTF. The V call is TRBV6-1, the J call TRBJ1-2; TRBD1 agrees at 8 bases. Germline V gene sequence: CDR1 MNHNS, CDR2 SASEGT. J gave up 6 bases and V 5 bases, and 8 bases lay outside the gene matches. This CDR3 has 14 residues.

This sequence joins TRBV6-5 and TRBJ1-2; 7 positions agree with TRBD1. V shed 9 bases and J 7 bases; nucleotides not matched to a gene: 14. CDR1 and CDR2 from the germline V gene are MNHEY and SVGAGI. The CDR3 runs 14 residues. In DNA form, the CDR3 reads TGTGCCAGTTTTCCGGGACCCAGACAGGGTGGCTACACCTTC. Its protein is CASFPGPRQGGYTF.

CDR3 residues: CASRQEDLSNQPQHF. The CDR3 DNA is TGTGCCAGCAGGCAGGAGGATTTAAGCAATCAGCCCCAGCATTTT. The V gene is TRBV2, the J gene TRBJ1-5; D call uncertain. Trimming shortened V by 6 bases and J by 1 base, and 13 bases separated the two germline ends. The CDR3 is 15 amino acids. In germline, CDR1 is SNHLY, CDR2 FYNNEI.

This chain connects TRBV30 to TRBJ2-5, with unresolved D. The CDR3 totals 13 residues. The germline gives CDR1 GTSNPN, CDR2 SVGIG (reference sequence). Trimming left V 2 bases short and J 5 bases short, with 12 bases between. CDR3 nucleotides: TGTGCCTGGAGTCTCACAGCTCCTGAGACCCAGTACTTC. It codes for CAWSLTAPETQYF.

The chain uses TRBV7-9 and TRBJ2-5, with 12 bases that match TRBD1. V lost 5 bases and J lost 5; bases outside the gene matches: 6. There are 15 residues in the CDR3. Germline V CDR1 and CDR2: SEHNR, FQNEAQ (reference sequence). CDR3: CASSRRDRGRETQYF. The CDR3 DNA sequence: TGTGCCAGCAGCCGCCGGGACAGGGGGCGGGAGACCCAGTACTTC.

This clone was picked up many times. This chain links TRBV27 with TRBJ2-1, with D possibly matching TRBD2 (6 bases). This CDR3 spans 15 amino acids. CDR1 is MNHEY, CDR2 SMNVEV, per germline (reference sequence). Trimming pared 6 bases from V and 4 bases from J, leaving 16 bases between. The CDR3 sequence: CASSGRRGLYNEQFF. In nucleotides, the CDR3 is TGTGCCAGCAGCGGCCGTAGGGGACTGTACAATGAGCAGTTCTTC.